This TCR beta chain was found in a study of beta chain features in type 1 diabetes (dated by TCRdb to 2016 to 2018). Background for the entire study: No differences in mean age, gender distribution, total cell number or subset yield were found between patients and healthy donors. A total of roughly 98,000,000 sorted cells were examined across all samples, and a strong correlation was observed between cell number per subset and RNA yield. The study compared TCRB repertoires of sorted circulating CD4+ T cell subsets between recently diagnosed type 1 diabetes patients and matched healthy donors. Naive and central memory subsets were obtained from all 30 or so donors, but regulatory and stem cell-like memory subsets were isolated from only 8 patients and roughly 8 healthy donors.

Deletion took 1 base off V and 4 bases off J, with a span of 10 bases between the germline ends. CDR1 and CDR2 (SGHKS, YYEKEE) derive from the germline V gene (reference sequence). The CDR3 sequence holds 14 residues, the cysteine and phenylalanine included. CDR3 DNA only is kept here, 42 bases in frame from base 1. From each donor, a single peripheral blood sample of approximately 0.11 L on average was drawn into heparinised tubes. A BD FACSAria II and a panel including CD45RO, CCR7, CD25, CD127, CD95 and CD27 were used to sort naive, central memory, regulatory and stem cell-like memory CD4+ T cells. Every sorted population had a purity above 98%. PBMCs were isolated immediately by Lymphoprep density gradient centrifugation and stained directly without culture. So that batch effects would be minimized, each experiment stained and sorted samples in pairs, pairing one healthy donor with one patient.

The High Capacity cDNA Reverse Transcription Kit was used to reverse transcribe all of the isolated RNA, meaning that expressed TCRB transcripts were what got sequenced. Deep immunoSEQ sequencing was applied to naive, central memory and regulatory T cell samples, giving an average of about 3.7 million total reads per sample. Sorted cells were lysed in RLT buffer, and RNA was extracted using DNase-treated RNeasy Micro or Mini kits according to cell number. To prevent cross-contamination, every cell subset was processed on its own, while patient and healthy donor samples were processed together. TCRB sequences were amplified from cDNA with the immunoSEQ multiplex PCR, producing 87-bp fragments spanning the CDR3 region. Sequencing of the amplicons was done on the Illumina HiSeq platform. The paper's processing steps were these. Synthetic template baselines were used to correct PCR bias computationally, reads within Hamming distance 2 were collapsed together, and singletons that could not be merged were discarded. Reads were aligned against IMGT to assign V, D and J genes, CDR3 length and insertions or deletions at six rearrangement sites. Within each subset, clonotype counts were normalized to sorted cell number, after which true diversity and Gini coefficients were computed with the tcR R package. The overlap coefficient, calculated on TCRB nucleotide sequences, was used to quantify repertoire sharing. As a proxy for the pre-selection repertoire, out-of-frame TCRB sequences from naive cells were analyzed. TCRdb carries this immuneACCESS record with in-frame sequences only. Its versions omit some clonotypes, under half of them owing to an unresolved V gene in the studies checked, with the rest unexplained. The V and J calls and the clone size are those of that table, but D and trimming were determined from the DNA. The sample yields about 470,000 clones; roughly 30% were counted once. The ten largest clones represent 0.05% to 0.065% of the sample.

The research as a whole found: In all four CD4+ subsets, TCRB CDR3 length was moderately but significantly shorter in type 1 diabetes patients. Because cDNA rather than genomic DNA was sequenced, highly expressing activated cells could have been over-represented, although no difference in activation and CD3 levels was found between groups. The naive, central memory and regulatory TCRB repertoires appeared to resemble one another more closely among patients than among healthy donors. Because the HLA sub-analyses included only small numbers of individuals, any influence of HLA type on TCRB rearrangement was left unresolved. Patients with type 1 diabetes made fewer insertions and deleted more nucleotides at VDJ recombination sites, implying thymic rearrangement abnormalities. Shorter templates might be favored by PCR, yet because patient and control samples were amplified and corrected together, any such skew would affect both groups equally.

This clone has just a few counts. Which antigen it targets is not known. No per-base quality is available; no much larger clone lies one base away. Input material: naive CD4+ T cells from blood. The sample's cell subset or site label, in plain terms: true naive CD4+ T cells. This TCR was sampled from a man younger than 30 in good health. The chain is made from TRBV5-5 and TRBJ2-3, with no confident D gene call. This receptor carries the CDR3 CASSLISLADTQYF. The bases read TGTGCCAGCAGCTTGATCTCGCTGGCAGATACGCAGTATTTT.